The 31 T cell receptor beta chains below come from one sample, sequenced in a study of PD-1 blockade in classical Hodgkin lymphoma. Produced via immunoSEQ multiplex PCR; TCRdb's table is partial and in-frame only. The sample yields 20,000 or so clones, 83% seen once. Time point here: cycle 4 day 1 (C4D1), after 5 to 7 weeks of nivolumab. Each patient's relapse followed autologous stem cell transplantation, and brentuximab vedotin exposure varied. Investigators isolated CD4+ T cells from thawed PBMCs through magnetic negative selection. The specimen comprised CD4+ T cells from blood, sampled before the fourth cycle of nivolumab. All receptors derive from a human donor with classical Hodgkin lymphoma.

The chain uses TRBV28 and TRBJ1-4; D gene ambiguous. Germline V gene lookup returns CDR1 MDHEN and CDR2 SYDVKM. The ends were cut back, 6 bases at V and 4 bases at J, with 6 bases in the middle. The CDR3 spans 12 residues. The CDR3 region has the DNA TGTGCCAGCAGCACATATAATGAAAAACTGTTTTTT. It is translated as CASSTYNEKLFF.

The chain combines TRBV5-8 with TRBJ2-1, with 13 bases fitting TRBD2. CDR1 SGHTS and CDR2 YDEGEE come from the germline V gene. The CDR3 extends over 18 amino acids. V was pared by 3 bases and J by 5 bases, with 11 bases of the junction left unmatched. CDR3 amino acids: CASSSGLAGPLNHNEQFF. As DNA, the CDR3 is TGTGCCAGCAGCTCGGGACTAGCGGGACCTTTGAACCACAATGAGCAGTTCTTC.

The chain has TRBV6-1 and TRBJ2-7; perhaps TRBD2 as D (5 bases). V was pared by 0 bases and J by 3 bases, with 9 bases between. This CDR3 contains 14 residues. Germline V CDR1 and CDR2: MNHNS, SASEGT. CDR3 DNA sequence: TGTGCCAGCAGTGAAGCGGGAGTTGTCTACGAGCAGTACTTC. This codes for CASSEAGVVYEQYF.

The gene calls are TRBV18 and TRBJ2-2, with D perhaps matching TRBD1 (5 bases). Trimming stripped 1 base from V and 3 bases from J, with 9 bases between. This CDR3 region has 15 residues. The germline CDR1 and CDR2 sequences are KGHSH and LQKENI. The CDR3 region is CASSPQGVDTGELFF. CDR3 DNA sequence: TGTGCCAGCTCACCACAAGGGGTCGACACCGGGGAGCTGTTTTTT.

V is TRBV11-1 and J is TRBJ2-1; D is perhaps TRBD1 (6 bases). V was cut by 5 bases and J by 0 bases, with 14 bases left in between. The CDR3 sequence is 16 residues long. The germline V gene has CDR1 SGHAT and CDR2 FQDESV (reference sequence). DNA of the CDR3: TGTGCCAGCAGCACACTGACAGGCAGCTCCTACAATGAGCAGTTCTTC. Residues: CASSTLTGSSYNEQFF.

V is TRBV7-9 and J is TRBJ1-4; 8 bases line up with TRBD1. This CDR3 has 14 amino acids. CDR1 and CDR2 (germline): SEHNR, FQNEAQ (reference sequence). The V and J ends lost 6 bases and 7 bases, in that order; junction bases with no gene match: 7. CDR3 coding DNA: TGTGCCAGCAGAGCTACAGGGGGTTTTGAAAAACTGTTTTTT. Translated, it gives CASRATGGFEKLFF.

This chain joins TRBV5-1 and TRBJ2-1; D unresolved. The CDR3 is made up of 13 amino acids. Trimming removed 0 bases from V and 4 bases from J, with 5 bases in between. Germline V gives CDR1 SGHRS, CDR2 YFSETQ. The CDR3 DNA reads as TGCGCCAGCAGCTTGGTTGAATACAATGAGCAGTTCTTC. Its protein product is CASSLVEYNEQFF.

This chain uses TRBV18 with TRBJ2-2; 7 bases are shared with TRBD1. The CDR3 loop spans 16 amino acids. Trimming at V came to 6 bases and at J to 7 bases, leaving 14 bases not matched to a gene. From germline, CDR1 is KGHSH and CDR2 LQKENI. The CDR3 reads CASSRTGPFLFGELFF. CDR3 coding DNA: TGTGCCAGCTCCCGGACAGGCCCCTTTTTGTTCGGGGAGCTGTTTTTT.

The chain employs TRBV7-3 and TRBJ2-2; the D gene is possibly TRBD1 (6 bases). The ends were cut back, 5 bases at V and 6 bases at J, with 7 bases in the middle. In germline, CDR1 is SGHTA, CDR2 FQGTGA. CDR3 length: 12 residues. The CDR3 DNA reads as TGTGCCAGCAGCCCAGGGGCCGGGGAGCTGTTTTTT. Translating gives CASSPGAGELFF.

This clone has only one observation. The chain links TRBV7-6 to TRBJ2-3; no definite D call. Germline V gene lookup returns CDR1 SGHVS and CDR2 FNYEAQ. CDR3 length: 15 amino acids. Trimming pared 0 bases from V and 2 bases from J, leaving 9 bases between. The CDR3 protein is CASSLAPVPTDTQYF. CDR3 nucleotides: TGTGCCAGCAGCTTAGCACCGGTTCCCACAGATACGCAGTATTTT.

The V and J genes are TRBV19 and TRBJ2-6; 8 bases align to TRBD1. Germline V gene sequence: CDR1 LNHDA, CDR2 SQIVND (reference sequence). The V gene end was trimmed by 5 bases and the J gene end by 2 bases; junction bases not matched to a gene: 8. The CDR3 has 17 amino acids. CDR3: CASSPRTGRAGANVLTF. The CDR3 DNA reads TGTGCCAGTAGTCCCCGGACAGGGCGAGCTGGGGCCAACGTCCTGACTTTC.

The chain links TRBV7-8 to TRBJ2-7; 8 bases agree with TRBD1. The CDR3 has 17 residues. Germline V gene data show CDR1 as SGHVS and CDR2 as FQNEAQ. The V gene end was trimmed by 1 base and the J gene end by 5 bases; junction bases not matched to a gene: 13. CDR3 in amino acids: CASSLEPGQVYWHEQYF. CDR3 in DNA: TGTGCCAGCAGCTTAGAACCGGGACAGGTTTATTGGCACGAGCAGTACTTC.

The chain links TRBV6-1 to TRBJ2-7; unclear D gene. Deletions cut 2 bases from V and 5 bases from J, with 13 bases between. This CDR3 is 14 amino acids long. Germline V lookup: CDR1 MNHNS, CDR2 SASEGT. CDR3 in DNA: TGTGCCAGCAGTGAATCGCTACCCCGGAACGAGCAGTACTTC. Translation gives CASSESLPRNEQYF.

The gene calls are TRBV6-1 and TRBJ2-1; 7 positions agree with TRBD2. The V segment lost 11 bases and the J segment 4 bases; nucleotides outside the gene matches: 11. This CDR3 is built from 14 residues. Germline V gene sequence: CDR1 MNHNS, CDR2 SASEGT. The CDR3 DNA reads as TGTGCCGCCATTCCTAGCGGTGCGTACAATGAGCAGTTCTTC. This codes for CAAIPSGAYNEQFF.

The rearrangement uses TRBV5-8 and TRBJ1-1; a possible D gene is TRBD1 (6 bases). V lost 4 bases to trimming and J lost 6 bases, with 13 bases between them. The CDR3 consists of 13 residues. Germline loops: CDR1 SGHTS, CDR2 YDEGEE. The CDR3 sequence is CASSKTGTAEAFF. CDR3 in DNA: TGTGCCAGCAGCAAGACAGGTACTGCTGAAGCTTTCTTT.

This chain connects TRBV6-1 to TRBJ1-2; 8 nucleotides agree with TRBD1. Germline V lookup: CDR1 MNHNS, CDR2 SASEGT. The CDR3 has 14 amino acids. The V and J ends lost 6 bases and 5 bases, in that order; junction bases with no gene match: 8. This CDR3 reads CASRTQGGFYGYTF. CDR3 sequence (DNA): TGTGCCAGCAGGACACAGGGGGGTTTTTATGGCTACACCTTC.

The chain employs TRBV2 and TRBJ2-7; 7 positions agree with TRBD1. The CDR3 is 14 amino acids. The ends lost 8 bases at V and 5 bases at J; junction bases unmatched: 12. Germline lookup yields CDR1 SNHLY and CDR2 FYNNEI. This chain's CDR3 is CASAAVRGTHEQYF. The CDR3 DNA reads as TGTGCCAGCGCCGCCGTCAGGGGGACGCACGAGCAGTACTTC.

The rearrangement uses TRBV19 and TRBJ1-1; no clear D gene. The CDR3 runs 11 residues. Germline V gene data show CDR1 as LNHDA and CDR2 as SQIVND (reference sequence). The V end was cut by 5 bases, the J end by 5 bases, with 6 bases between. The CDR3, as DNA: TGTGCCAGTAGTGTGTTGACTGAAGCTTTCTTT. This codes for CASSVLTEAFF.

This clone has only one observation. The chain combines TRBV6-7 with TRBJ2-1; D might be TRBD2 (6 bases). TRBV6-7 is annotated as an ORF whose role is uncertain. The ends were cut back, 4 bases at V and 6 bases at J, with 16 bases in the middle. The CDR3 sequence is 15 residues long. CDR3 sequence reads: CASSWRASRSNEQFF. CDR3 nucleotides: TGTGCCAGCAGTTGGAGGGCCTCTAGATCCAATGAGCAGTTCTTC.

V and J are TRBV18 and TRBJ2-1; 14 bases are a match to TRBD2. The CDR3 runs to 17 residues. From germline, CDR1 is KGHSH and CDR2 LQKENI. V gave up 3 bases and J gave up 5 bases; unmatched junction bases: 6. CDR3 region: CASSPRLAGGTHNEQFF. The CDR3 DNA sequence: TGTGCCAGCTCACCCCGACTAGCGGGAGGGACCCACAATGAGCAGTTCTTC.

The chain combines TRBV25-1 with TRBJ1-4; weak D call: TRBD1 (5 bases). The CDR3 is 14 amino acids. V lost 5 bases and J 4 bases, leaving 11 bases between the germline ends. The germline gives CDR1 MGHDK, CDR2 SYGVNS. CDR3 sequence: CASSQGGLNEKLFF. DNA for the CDR3: TGTGCCAGCAGTCAGGGAGGGCTTAATGAAAAACTGTTTTTT. Full variable domain (rest looked up from reference TRBV25-1 and TRBJ1-4): EADIYQTPRYLVIGTGKKITLECSQTMGHDKMYWYQQDPGMELHLIHYSYGVNSTEKGDLSSESTVSRIRTEHFPLTLESARPSHTSQYLCASSQGGLNEKLFFGSGTQLSVL.

The sample holds one count of this clone. The genes are TRBV6-6 and TRBJ2-5; D is uncertain. The CDR3 is 12 amino acids. In germline, CDR1 is MNHNY, CDR2 SVGAGI (reference sequence). Trimming left V 2 bases short and J 3 bases short, with 4 bases between. CDR3 in DNA: TGTGCCAGCAGTTACGGGAAAGAGACCCAGTACTTC. Amino acid sequence: CASSYGKETQYF.

This rearrangement joins TRBV19 to TRBJ2-1; 7 nucleotides line up with TRBD2. CDR1 is LNHDA, CDR2 SQIVND, per germline (reference sequence). With 3 bases clipped from V and 7 bases from J, the junction kept 3 bases outside the gene matches. CDR3 size: 13 residues. CDR3 region: CASSIRGSNEQFF. For the CDR3, the DNA is TGTGCCAGTAGTATTCGCGGGAGTAATGAGCAGTTCTTC.

The chain couples TRBV19 to TRBJ2-5; D is perhaps TRBD2 (5 bases). V was shortened by 3 bases and J by 2 bases, with 13 bases between the two germline ends. CDR1 is LNHDA and CDR2 is SQIVND in the germline V gene (reference sequence). CDR3 size: 15 residues. CDR3 protein: CASSMSVAIQETQYF. The CDR3 bases are TGTGCCAGTAGTATGTCGGTAGCGATTCAAGAGACCCAGTACTTC. Filled out from reference TRBV19 and TRBJ2-5, the complete variable domain reads DGGITQSPKYLFRKEGQNVTLSCEQNLNHDAMYWYRQDPGQGLRLIYYSQIVNDFQKGDIAEGYSVSREKKESFPLTVTSAQKNPTAFYLCASSMSVAIQETQYFGPGTRLLVL.

The chain links TRBV10-3 to TRBJ2-5; D call uncertain. The CDR3 has 16 residues. The V gene's germline CDR1 is ENHRY and CDR2 SYGVKD. With 8 bases removed from V and 5 bases from J, the gap between germline ends came to 24 bases. CDR3 coding DNA: TGTGCCATCGGAACCAAAGGGCAGCGCCAAAGGGAGACCCAGTACTTC. It is translated as CAIGTKGQRQRETQYF.

The J gene is TRBJ2-5, the V gene TRBV4-1, with 12 positions matching TRBD2. Trimming took 3 bases from V and 4 from J; bases not matched to a gene: 3. The CDR3 spans 15 residues. Germline CDR1 is MGHRA and CDR2 is YSYEKL. The CDR3 is CASSQVGLAGETQYF. CDR3 in DNA: TGCGCCAGCAGCCAGGTGGGACTAGCGGGAGAGACCCAGTACTTC.

The chain couples TRBV6-1 to TRBJ1-1; tentative D call: TRBD1 (6 bases). The V gene's germline CDR1 is MNHNS and CDR2 SASEGT. Trimming cost V 2 bases and J 9 bases, with 13 bases left between them. The CDR3 covers 13 residues. This CDR3 reads CASSEQGREKAFF. The CDR3 DNA reads as TGTGCCAGCAGTGAACAGGGGCGCGAAAAAGCTTTCTTT.

The chain combines TRBV4-1 with TRBJ2-1, with 7 bases fitting TRBD2. Looked up from germline, CDR1 is MGHRA and CDR2 is YSYEKL. After removal of 1 base from V and 2 bases from J, the junction contained 8 bases not matched to a gene. The CDR3 loop spans 17 amino acids. The CDR3 spells CASSQVWASGPYNEQFF. The CDR3 DNA is TGCGCCAGCAGCCAAGTCTGGGCTAGCGGCCCCTACAATGAGCAGTTCTTC.

The V call is TRBV27, the J call TRBJ2-7; perhaps TRBD2 as D (6 bases). This CDR3 region has 15 residues. Trimming shortened V by 6 bases and J by 2 bases, and 17 bases separated the two germline ends. Germline CDR1 MNHEY, CDR2 SMNVEV (reference sequence). The CDR3 DNA reads TGTGCCAGCAGCCTAAAGGGAGGACTGACCTACGAGCAGTACTTC. This translates into CASSLKGGLTYEQYF.

The genes are TRBV19 and TRBJ1-2; 9 bases are a match to TRBD1. Germline V CDR1 and CDR2: LNHDA, SQIVND (reference sequence). The CDR3 has 15 amino acids. With V trimmed by 1 base and J by 4 bases, 4 bases remained unmatched. The CDR3 spells CASSIGQGEFYGYTF. The CDR3, as DNA: TGTGCCAGTAGTATAGGACAGGGGGAGTTCTATGGCTACACCTTC.

The genes are TRBV13 and TRBJ2-1, with 11 positions matching TRBD2. V dropped 5 bases and J dropped 9; count of bases not matched to a gene: 15. Per the germline V gene, CDR1 is PRHDT and CDR2 is FYEKMQ (reference sequence). The CDR3 totals 17 residues. This chain's CDR3 is CASSQMGYSGRASEQFF. For the CDR3, the DNA is TGTGCCAGCAGCCAAATGGGATATAGCGGGAGGGCCAGTGAGCAGTTCTTC.